This T cell receptor (beta chain) appears in the sequencing data of a study of cytomegalovirus exposure and HLA in healthy donors. Germline loops: CDR1 MNHNY, CDR2 SVGAGI (reference sequence). The CDR3 has 16 amino acids. V lost 2 bases and J lost 8; bases outside the gene matches: 11. While the first cohort had 600 to 800 subjects, the donors belonged to the separate validation cohort of over a hundred subjects. The protocol was immunoSEQ multiplex PCR, while the TCRdb copy is restricted to in-frame clones and leaves out a portion. The sample carries some 100,000 clones, roughly 86% recorded once. V gene TRBV6-6 combines with J gene TRBJ2-2, with 7 nucleotides matching TRBD1. Material for sequencing was PBMCs. The source is a man between 18 and 29 years old in good health and CMV-seronegative. The CDR3 loop is CASSYTSQGVIGELFF. The DNA for the CDR3 is TGTGCCAGCAGTTACACCTCCCAGGGGGTTATTGGGGAGCTGTTTTTT.